This T cell receptor (beta chain) was captured by sequencing in a study of blood T cell repertoires in COVID-19 (dated by TCRdb to about 2020). For context, the study as a whole: Samples from collaborators originated in the United States, Italy and Spain and spanned both the acute and convalescent phases of COVID-19. The prospective study material was composed of cDNA or gDNA derived from T cells, B-cell-depleted T cells, or PBMCs. Deeply sampled blood TCRbeta repertoires from subjects exposed to, actively infected with, or recovered from COVID-19 were included in the dataset. The repertoires were released in a freely available public database meant as a resource for research on the immune response to SARS-CoV-2. Samples came from the ongoing ImmuneRACE study (first 160 participants) plus 1,254 subjects from 6 global collaborators. Sample metadata almost always included a de-identified subject ID, COVID-19 status, age in years and sex. Where HLA class I and class II types were available, the types were taken from metadata supplied by the sample provider, not from assay-based typing. Findings and caveats that apply to the study as a whole: The amount of clinical and demographic metadata varied by source and participant and was provided uncurated.

TCRbeta CDR3 regions were amplified from genomic DNA using the immunoSEQ Assay, a bias-controlled multiplex PCR. In the source study's methods: Within the assay, amplification of reference gene primers was used to estimate how many nucleated cells each sample contained. To quantify the absolute abundance of each unique TCRbeta CDR3 rearrangement, sequence reads were collapsed and filtered. For each sample, productive Simpson clonality was calculated by taking the square root of Simpson's diversity index across productive rearrangements. TCRdb carries this immuneACCESS record with in-frame sequences only. Its versions omit some clonotypes, under half of them owing to an unresolved V gene in the studies checked, with the rest unexplained. V, J and clone size derive from that table, while D and trimming were established from the DNA sequence. Here the sample has about 240,000 clones; roughly 88% occur a single time. The top ten constitute about 12% of the sample.

Collaborating institutions collected whole blood in K2EDTA tubes following their own protocols. Collaborator samples were shipped for TCRbeta analysis as frozen whole blood, isolated PBMCs, or DNA extracted from either sample type. As concerns this clone: The antigen it binds to is not known. Per-base qualities were not stored, and no clone one base away is much larger.

Sequencing was performed on peripheral blood. The TCR was taken from a man older than 75 with acute or convalescent COVID-19.

The nucleotide sequence reads TGTGCCAGCAGCTTAGTGCCAGGGAACACTGAAGCTTTCTTT. The resulting protein is CASSLVPGNTEAFF. The receptor chain draws on TRBV7-9 and TRBJ1-1; the D gene cannot be named for sure. The germline V gene (reference sequence) provides CDR1 SEHNR and CDR2 FQNEAQ. The junction shows trimming of 1 base on V and 1 base on J, plus 7 bases between the germline ends. The CDR3 measures 14 amino acids from cysteine to phenylalanine. Left in the record is the CDR3 DNA by itself, 42 bases read in frame from the first base.